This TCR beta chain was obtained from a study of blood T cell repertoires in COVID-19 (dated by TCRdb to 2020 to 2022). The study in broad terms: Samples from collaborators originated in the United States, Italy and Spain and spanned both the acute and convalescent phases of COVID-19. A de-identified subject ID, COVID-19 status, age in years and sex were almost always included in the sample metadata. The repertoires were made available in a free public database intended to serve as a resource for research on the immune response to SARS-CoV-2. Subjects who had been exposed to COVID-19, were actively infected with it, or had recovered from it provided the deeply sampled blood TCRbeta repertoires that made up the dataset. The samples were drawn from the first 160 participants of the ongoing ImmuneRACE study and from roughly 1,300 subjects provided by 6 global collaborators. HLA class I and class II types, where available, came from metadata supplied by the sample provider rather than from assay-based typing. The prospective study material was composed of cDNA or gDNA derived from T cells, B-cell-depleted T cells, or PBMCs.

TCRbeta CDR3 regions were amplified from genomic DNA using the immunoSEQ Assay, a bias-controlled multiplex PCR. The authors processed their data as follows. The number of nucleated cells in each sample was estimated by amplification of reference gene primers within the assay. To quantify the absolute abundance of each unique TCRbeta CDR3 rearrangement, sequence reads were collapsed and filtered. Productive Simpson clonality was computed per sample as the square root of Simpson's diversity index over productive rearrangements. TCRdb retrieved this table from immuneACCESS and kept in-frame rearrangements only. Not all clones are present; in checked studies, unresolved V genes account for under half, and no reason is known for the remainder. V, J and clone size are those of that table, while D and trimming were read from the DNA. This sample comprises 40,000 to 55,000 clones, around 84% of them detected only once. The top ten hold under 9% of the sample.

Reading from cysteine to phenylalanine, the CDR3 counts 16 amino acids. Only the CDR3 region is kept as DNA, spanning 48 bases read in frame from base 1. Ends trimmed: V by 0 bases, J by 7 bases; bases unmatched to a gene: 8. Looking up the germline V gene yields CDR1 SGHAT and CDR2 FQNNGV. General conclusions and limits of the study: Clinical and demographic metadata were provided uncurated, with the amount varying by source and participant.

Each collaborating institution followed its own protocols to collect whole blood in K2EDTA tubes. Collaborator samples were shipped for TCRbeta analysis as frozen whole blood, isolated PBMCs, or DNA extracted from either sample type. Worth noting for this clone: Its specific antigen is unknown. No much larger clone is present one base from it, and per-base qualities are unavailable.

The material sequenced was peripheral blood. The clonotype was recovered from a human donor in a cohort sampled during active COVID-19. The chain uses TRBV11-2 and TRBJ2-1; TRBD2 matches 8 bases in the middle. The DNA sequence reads TGTGCCAGCAGCTTAGATACTCCCGGGGGGGCGAATGAGCAGTTCTTC. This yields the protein CASSLDTPGGANEQFF. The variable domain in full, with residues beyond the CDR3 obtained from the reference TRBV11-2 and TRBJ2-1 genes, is EAGVAQSPRYKIIEKRQSVAFWCNPISGHATLYWYQQILGQGPKLLIQFQNNGVVDDSQLPKDRFSAERLKGVDSTLKIQPAKLEDSAVYLCASSLDTPGGANEQFFGPGTRLTVL.